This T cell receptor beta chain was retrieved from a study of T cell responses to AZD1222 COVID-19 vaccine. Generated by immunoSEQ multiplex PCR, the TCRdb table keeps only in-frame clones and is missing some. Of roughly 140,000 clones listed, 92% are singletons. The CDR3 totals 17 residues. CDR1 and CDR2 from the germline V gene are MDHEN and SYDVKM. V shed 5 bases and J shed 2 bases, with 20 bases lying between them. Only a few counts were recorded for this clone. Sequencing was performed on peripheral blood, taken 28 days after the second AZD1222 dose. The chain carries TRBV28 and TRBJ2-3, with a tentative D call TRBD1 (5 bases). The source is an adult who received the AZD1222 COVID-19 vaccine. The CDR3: CASSPTFAWGDTDTQYF. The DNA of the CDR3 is TGTGCCAGCAGTCCGACCTTTGCTTGGGGCGACACAGATACGCAGTATTTT.